The present T cell receptor (beta chain) was sequenced within a study of technical replicates of blood from several donors. This clone was counted a single time. Assay: immunoSEQ multiplex PCR; the TCRdb copy retains only in-frame clones and omits some. Of about 53,000 clones in the sample, around 83% were seen once. The CDR3 is 14 amino acids. J was trimmed by 9 bases and V by 4 bases; bases with no gene match: 9. Germline loops: CDR1 SGHRS, CDR2 YFSETQ. The clonotype originates from a human donor in good health. Some clones in this sample may be carry-over from other donors' samples. The chain is built from TRBV5-1 and TRBJ2-1, with 8 bases matching TRBD1. The sample comprised PBMCs. CDR3 nucleotide sequence: TGCGCCAGCAGCCCCGGGCAGGGGGCGGCTGAGCAGTTCTTC. This codes for CASSPGQGAAEQFF.